These 14 T cell receptor beta chains came from one sample sequenced in a study of CD8 T cells in Susac syndrome. It was with random hexamers that roughly 0.45 to 1 ug RNA was reverse transcribed. TCRdb reprocessed the immunoSEQ multiplex PCR reads with MiXCR, giving one entry per CDR3 protein. The table has 200,000 to 300,000 distinct CDR3 sequences, around 96% seen once. Sequenced sample: CD4+ T cells from PBMCs. The receptors originated from a human donor with Susac syndrome.

The V call is TRBV9, the J call TRBJ2-2, with D possibly matching TRBD2 (6 bases). The CDR3 runs 16 residues. CDR1 is SGDLS and CDR2 is YYNGEE in the germline V gene. Trimming took 4 bases from V and 3 from J, leaving 16 bases between them. The CDR3 reads CASSSPVGGYTGELFF. The CDR3, as DNA: TGTGCCAGCAGCTCTCCTGTGGGGGGATACACCGGGGAGCTGTTTTTT.

This chain uses TRBV20-1 with TRBJ2-3, with 10 bases fitting TRBD2. After removal of 6 bases from V and 4 bases from J, the junction contained 10 bases not matched to a gene. Germline V gene sequence: CDR1 DFQATT, CDR2 SNEGSKA (reference sequence). The CDR3 is 15 residues long. CDR3 in DNA: TGCAGTGCCACTATAGCGGGAGGCAGCTCAGATACGCAGTATTTT. Its translation is CSATIAGGSSDTQYF.

The gene calls are TRBV4-1 and TRBJ2-5; TRBD2 aligns across 11 bases. With V trimmed by 0 bases and J by 5 bases, 8 bases remained unmatched. This CDR3 is 17 amino acids long. Germline V gene sequence: CDR1 MGHRA, CDR2 YSYEKL. CDR3 in DNA: TGCGCCAGCAGCCAAGACCCTACTAGCGGGAGAGATGAGACCCAGTACTTC. This codes for CASSQDPTSGRDETQYF.

The chain carries TRBV4-2 and TRBJ2-3, with D unresolved. The germline V gene encodes CDR1 LGHNA and CDR2 YNFKEQ. Trimming shortened V by 1 base and J by 4 bases, and 6 bases separated the two germline ends. This CDR3 is 13 amino acids long. CDR3 in DNA: TGTGCCAGCAGCCAAGGAAGGTCAGATACGCAGTATTTT. It specifies CASSQGRSDTQYF.

The genes are TRBV5-1 and TRBJ2-5, with D possibly TRBD2 on 6 matching bases. Germline V CDR1 and CDR2: SGHRS, YFSETQ. The CDR3 totals 13 residues. Trimming stripped 2 bases from V and 2 bases from J, with 7 bases between. CDR3 in DNA: TGCGCCAGCAGCTTCCGGGGGCAAGAGACCCAGTACTTC. The encoded protein is CASSFRGQETQYF.

This clonotype has only one observation. This chain uses TRBV12-3 or TRBV12-4 with TRBJ1-5, with 7 nucleotides matching TRBD1. CDR3 length: 13 amino acids. Unmatched junction bases numbered 6, after V lost 7 bases and J lost 6 bases. The CDR3 DNA is TGTGCCAGCACTCAGGGGGGTTCTCAGCCCCAGCATTTT. Translation: CASTQGGSQPQHF.

The chain carries TRBV7-3 and TRBJ2-3, with D tentatively TRBD1 or TRBD2 (5 bases each). Germline CDR1 is SGHTA and CDR2 is FQGTGA. Trimming left V 5 bases short and J 3 bases short, with 18 bases between. CDR3 length: 16 residues. The DNA of the CDR3 is TGTGCCAGCAGCCCCCGGGACCTCCCAGGGACAGATACGCAGTATTTT. This gives the protein CASSPRDLPGTDTQYF. Looking up the rest from reference TRBV7-3 and TRBJ2-3 gives the full variable domain: GAGVSQTPSNKVTEKGKYVELRCDPISGHTALYWYRQSLGQGPEFLIYFQGTGAADDSGLPNDRFFAVRPEGSVSTLKIQRTERGDSAVYLCASSPRDLPGTDTQYFGPGTRLTVL.

The chain couples TRBV7-2 to TRBJ1-3, with no clear D. Germline V gene lookup returns CDR1 SGHTA and CDR2 FQGNSA. V was pared by 5 bases and J by 3 bases, with 17 bases between. This CDR3 spans 16 amino acids. CDR3 coding DNA: TGTGCCAGCAGCCCCCCTAGGGCCGCTCTTGGAAACACCATATATTTT. Its translation is CASSPPRAALGNTIYF.

This sequence joins TRBV28 and TRBJ1-2, with D possibly being TRBD1 (5 bases). Trimming took 6 bases from V and 7 from J, leaving 15 bases between them. The CDR3 sequence is 13 residues long. Germline V CDR1 and CDR2: MDHEN, SYDVKM. CDR3 sequence reads: CASRVQGDSGYTF. The CDR3 bases are TGTGCCAGCAGGGTTCAAGGGGACTCTGGCTACACCTTC.

This chain links TRBV23-1 with TRBJ2-1; D may be TRBD1 (7 bases). TRBV23-1 is assigned to the ORF class and has an uncertain function. Trimming stripped 8 bases from V and 5 bases from J, with 22 bases between. This CDR3 contains 16 residues. The DNA for the CDR3 is TGCGCCAGCGCGGCCCGCGGGGACAGATCAAACAATGAGCAGTTCTTC. Protein sequence: CASAARGDRSNNEQFF.

The chain combines TRBV20-1 with TRBJ1-4, with D uncertain. This CDR3 spans 16 amino acids. V was clipped by 0 bases and J by 0 bases, with 11 bases between them. Germline lookup yields CDR1 DFQATT and CDR2 SNEGSKA (reference sequence). CDR3 region: CSARDRTVATNEKLFF. In nucleotides, the CDR3 is TGCAGTGCTAGAGATCGTACAGTTGCAACTAATGAAAAACTGTTTTTT.

The chain joins TRBV7-2 to TRBJ1-2; 9 bases fit TRBD1. V was clipped by 5 bases and J by 8 bases; unmatched bases: 12. CDR3 length: 15 residues. Germline V gives CDR1 SGHTA, CDR2 FQGNSA. The CDR3 spells CASSPSGQGSGGYTF. Written as DNA, the CDR3 is TGTGCCAGCAGCCCTTCCGGACAGGGGTCTGGAGGCTACACCTTC.

The rearrangement joins TRBV18 to TRBJ1-2, with a weak D call TRBD1 (6 bases). Germline loops: CDR1 KGHSH, CDR2 LQKENI. V dropped 2 bases and J dropped 2 bases, with 12 bases sitting between them. The CDR3 sequence is 15 residues long. The CDR3: CASSPAGVQNYGYTF. CDR3 bases: TGTGCCAGCTCACCAGCAGGGGTACAGAACTATGGCTACACCTTC.

This sequence joins TRBV7-2 and TRBJ2-1, with a tentative D call TRBD2 (6 bases). This CDR3 is built from 13 residues. Trimming removed 2 bases from V and 7 bases from J, with 9 bases in between. In germline, CDR1 is SGHTA, CDR2 FQGNSA. This chain's CDR3 is CASSLYRGNEQFF. CDR3 in DNA: TGTGCCAGCAGCTTATATCGGGGGAATGAGCAGTTCTTC.